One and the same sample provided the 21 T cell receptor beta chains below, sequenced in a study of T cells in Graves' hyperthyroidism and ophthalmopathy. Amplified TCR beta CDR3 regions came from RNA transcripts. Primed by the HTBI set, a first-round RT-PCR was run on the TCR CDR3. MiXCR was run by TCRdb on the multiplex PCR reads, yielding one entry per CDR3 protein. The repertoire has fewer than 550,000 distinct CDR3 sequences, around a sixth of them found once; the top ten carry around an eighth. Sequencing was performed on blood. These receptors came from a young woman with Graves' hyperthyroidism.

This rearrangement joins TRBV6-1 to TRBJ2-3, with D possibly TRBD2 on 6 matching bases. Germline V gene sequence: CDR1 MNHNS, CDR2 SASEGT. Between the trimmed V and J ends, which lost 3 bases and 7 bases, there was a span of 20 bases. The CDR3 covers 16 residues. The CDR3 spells CASSDVKGRDSNTQYF. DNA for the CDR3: TGTGCCAGCAGTGATGTAAAGGGGCGGGATAGTAATACGCAGTATTTT.

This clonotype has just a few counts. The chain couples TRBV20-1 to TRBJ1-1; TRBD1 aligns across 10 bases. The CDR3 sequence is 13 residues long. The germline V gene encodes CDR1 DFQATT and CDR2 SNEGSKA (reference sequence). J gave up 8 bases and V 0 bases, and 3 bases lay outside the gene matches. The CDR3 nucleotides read TGCAGTGCTAGAGAGACAGGGGGCGGCGAAGCTTTCTTT. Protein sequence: CSARETGGGEAFF.

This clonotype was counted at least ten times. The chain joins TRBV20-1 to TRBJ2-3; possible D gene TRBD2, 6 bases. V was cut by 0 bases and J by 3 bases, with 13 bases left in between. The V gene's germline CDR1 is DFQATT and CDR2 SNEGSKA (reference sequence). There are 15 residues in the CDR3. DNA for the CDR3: TGCAGTGCTAGAGATCCTCAGGGAGGAACAGATACGCAGTATTTT. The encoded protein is CSARDPQGGTDTQYF.

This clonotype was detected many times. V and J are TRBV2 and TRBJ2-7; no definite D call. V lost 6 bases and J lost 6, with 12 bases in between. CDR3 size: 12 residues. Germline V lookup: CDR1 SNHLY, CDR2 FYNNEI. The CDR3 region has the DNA TGTGCCAGCAGGGTCCTCGTGACCGAGCAGTACTTC. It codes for CASRVLVTEQYF.

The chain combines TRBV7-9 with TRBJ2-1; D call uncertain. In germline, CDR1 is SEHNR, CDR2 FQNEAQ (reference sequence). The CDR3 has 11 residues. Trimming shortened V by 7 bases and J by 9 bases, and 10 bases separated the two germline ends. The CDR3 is CASIDPGEQFF. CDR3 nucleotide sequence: TGTGCCAGCATCGACCCCGGTGAGCAGTTCTTC.

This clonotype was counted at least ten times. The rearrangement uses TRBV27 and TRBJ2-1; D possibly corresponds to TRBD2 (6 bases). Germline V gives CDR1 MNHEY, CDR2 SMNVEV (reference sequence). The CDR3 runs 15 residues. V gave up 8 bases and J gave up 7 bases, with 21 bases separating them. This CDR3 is CASWEDYSSWNEQFF. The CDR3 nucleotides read TGTGCCAGCTGGGAGGACTATTCCTCTTGGAATGAGCAGTTCTTC.

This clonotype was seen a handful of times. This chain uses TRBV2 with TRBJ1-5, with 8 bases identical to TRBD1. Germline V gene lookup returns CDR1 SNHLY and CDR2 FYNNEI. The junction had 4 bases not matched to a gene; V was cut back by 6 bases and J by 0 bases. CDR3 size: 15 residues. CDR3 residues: CASRGDRGSNQPQHF. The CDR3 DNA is TGTGCCAGCAGGGGAGACAGGGGTAGCAATCAGCCCCAGCATTTT.

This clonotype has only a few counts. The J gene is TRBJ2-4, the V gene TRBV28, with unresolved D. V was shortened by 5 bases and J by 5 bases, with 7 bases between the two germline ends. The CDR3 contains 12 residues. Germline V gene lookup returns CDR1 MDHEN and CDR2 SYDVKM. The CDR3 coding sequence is TGTGCCAGCAGTCCCTCCCAAAACATTCAGTACTTC. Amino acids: CASSPSQNIQYF.

This CDR3 is CASSLNRDGRYEQYF. The CDR3 DNA reads TGTGCCAGTAGTCTCAACCGGGACGGTAGATACGAGCAGTACTTC. The rearrangement uses TRBV19 and TRBJ2-7, with D possibly being TRBD1 or TRBD2 (5 bases each). The CDR3 is 15 amino acids. Germline CDR1 is LNHDA and CDR2 is SQIVND (reference sequence). V dropped 5 bases and J dropped 4 bases, with 18 bases sitting between them.

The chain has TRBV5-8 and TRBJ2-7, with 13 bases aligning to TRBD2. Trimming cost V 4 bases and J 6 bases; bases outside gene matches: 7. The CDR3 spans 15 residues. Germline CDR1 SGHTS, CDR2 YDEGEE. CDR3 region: CASSGRTSGSSEQYF. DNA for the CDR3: TGTGCCAGCAGCGGACGGACTAGCGGGAGTTCCGAGCAGTACTTC.

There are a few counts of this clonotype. The CDR3 loop is CASSYSGLAGAGANVLTF. For the CDR3, the DNA is TGTGCCAGCAGTTACTCGGGACTAGCGGGGGCTGGGGCCAACGTCCTGACTTTC. The chain joins TRBV6-2 or TRBV6-3 to TRBJ2-6; 14 bases match TRBD2. The J segment lost 2 bases and the V segment lost 0 bases, leaving 0 bases of the junction unmatched. This CDR3 has 18 amino acids. Germline CDR1 reads MNHEY; CDR2 reads SVGEGT.

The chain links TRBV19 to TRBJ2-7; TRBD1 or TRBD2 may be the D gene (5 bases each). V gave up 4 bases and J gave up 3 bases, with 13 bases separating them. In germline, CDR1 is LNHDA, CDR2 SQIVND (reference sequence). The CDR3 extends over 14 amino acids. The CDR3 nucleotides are TGTGCCAGTAGTACTTCCCTGGGGGACTACGAGCAGTACTTC. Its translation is CASSTSLGDYEQYF.

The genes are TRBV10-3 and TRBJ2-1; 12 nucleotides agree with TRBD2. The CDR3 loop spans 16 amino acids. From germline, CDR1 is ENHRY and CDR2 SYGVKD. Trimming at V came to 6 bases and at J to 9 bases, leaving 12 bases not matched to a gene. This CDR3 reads CAISTGTSGYLSEQFF. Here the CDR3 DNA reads TGTGCCATCAGCACCGGGACTAGCGGGTATTTATCTGAGCAGTTCTTC.

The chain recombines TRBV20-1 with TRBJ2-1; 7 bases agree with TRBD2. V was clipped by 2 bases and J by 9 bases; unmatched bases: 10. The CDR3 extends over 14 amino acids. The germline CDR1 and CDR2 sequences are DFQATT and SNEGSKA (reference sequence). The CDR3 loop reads CSARWQREGFEQFF. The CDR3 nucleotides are TGCAGTGCTAGATGGCAGCGGGAAGGTTTTGAGCAGTTCTTC.

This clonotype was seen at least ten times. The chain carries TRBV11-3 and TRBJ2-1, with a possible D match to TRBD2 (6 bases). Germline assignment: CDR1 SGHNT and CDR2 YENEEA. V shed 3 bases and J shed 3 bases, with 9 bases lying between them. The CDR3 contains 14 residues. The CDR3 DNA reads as TGTGCCAGCAGCTTCAGCGGGCTCTACAATGAGCAGTTCTTC. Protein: CASSFSGLYNEQFF.

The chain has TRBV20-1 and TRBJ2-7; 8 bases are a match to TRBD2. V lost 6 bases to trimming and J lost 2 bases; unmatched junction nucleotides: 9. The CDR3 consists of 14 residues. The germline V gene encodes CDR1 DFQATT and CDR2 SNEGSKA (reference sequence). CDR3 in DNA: TGCAGTGCCATCGTTAGCGGGATTACCTACGAGCAGTACTTC. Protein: CSAIVSGITYEQYF.

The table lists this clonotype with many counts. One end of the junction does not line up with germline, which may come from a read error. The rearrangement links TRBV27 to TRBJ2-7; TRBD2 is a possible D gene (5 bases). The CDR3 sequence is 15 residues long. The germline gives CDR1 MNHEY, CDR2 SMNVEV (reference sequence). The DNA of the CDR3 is TGTGCCGGCAGTTCCTTCGGGTCGGGGACCTACGAGCAGTACTTC. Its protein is CAGSSFGSGTYEQYF.

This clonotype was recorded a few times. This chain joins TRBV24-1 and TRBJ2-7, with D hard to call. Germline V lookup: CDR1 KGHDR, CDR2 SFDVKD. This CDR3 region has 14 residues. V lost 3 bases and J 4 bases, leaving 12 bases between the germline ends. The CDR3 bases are TGTGCCACCAGTGATCCCAGTGATCGGTACGAGCAGTACTTC. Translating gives CATSDPSDRYEQYF.

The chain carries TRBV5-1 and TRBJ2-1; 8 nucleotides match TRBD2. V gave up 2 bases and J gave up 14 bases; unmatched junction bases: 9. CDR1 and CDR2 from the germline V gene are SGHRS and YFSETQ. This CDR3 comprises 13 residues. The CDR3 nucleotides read TGCGCCAGCAGCTTCGAGGCGGGGGGTGGTGAGTTCTTC. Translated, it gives CASSFEAGGGEFF. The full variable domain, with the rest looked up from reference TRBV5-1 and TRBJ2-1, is KAGVTQTPRYLIKTRGQQVTLSCSPISGHRSVSWYQQTPGQGLQFLFEYFSETQRNKGNFPGRFSGRQFSNSRSEMNVSTLELGDSALYLCASSFEAGGGEFFGPGTRLTVL.

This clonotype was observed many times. The CDR3: CASSGLGSSYEQYF. CDR3 DNA: TGCGCCAGCAGCGGCCTAGGTTCTTCCTACGAGCAGTACTTC. The chain couples TRBV5-1 to TRBJ2-7; D not certain. In germline, CDR1 is SGHRS, CDR2 YFSETQ. Trimming removed 4 bases at V and 1 base at J, with 12 bases between. The CDR3 runs 14 residues. Full variable domain (remainder filled in from reference TRBV5-1 and TRBJ2-7): KAGVTQTPRYLIKTRGQQVTLSCSPISGHRSVSWYQQTPGQGLQFLFEYFSETQRNKGNFPGRFSGRQFSNSRSEMNVSTLELGDSALYLCASSGLGSSYEQYFGPGTRLTVT.

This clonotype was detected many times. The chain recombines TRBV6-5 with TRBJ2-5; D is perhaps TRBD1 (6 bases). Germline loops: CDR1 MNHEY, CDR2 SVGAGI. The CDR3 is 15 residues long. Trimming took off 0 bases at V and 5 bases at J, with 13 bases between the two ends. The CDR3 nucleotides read TGTGCCAGCAGTTACTCAGTGGGGGCGAAGGAGACCCAGTACTTC. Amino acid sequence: CASSYSVGAKETQYF.